Presented here are 5 T cell receptor beta chains from one specimen sequenced in a study of tumor-infiltrating lymphocytes in primary liver carcinoma. cDNA specific to TCR beta was made from 500 ng of total RNA, with a constant-region primer employed for priming. Three nested multiplex PCR rounds, a slightly modified ARM-PCR method, built the TCR beta libraries. Both of the initial two PCR rounds ran for nine to ten cycles and employed TRBV1-TRBV30 forward primers alongside a C-beta reverse primer. TCRdb reprocessed the multiplex PCR reads via MiXCR and lists one record per CDR3 protein. The sample carries 250,000 to 350,000 distinct CDR3 sequences, roughly 60% recorded once. Both blood RNA, taken from unsorted whole blood, and germline DNA were extracted. The specimen was peripheral blood. All receptors come from a woman aged 25 to 39 with primary liver carcinoma and hepatitis B virus infection.

Regarding this clonotype: Germline and junction disagree at one end, which may indicate a read error. This chain joins TRBV6-2 or TRBV6-3 and TRBJ2-5; 7 nucleotides align to TRBD1. The CDR3 has 15 amino acids. Germline-derived CDR1 and CDR2 are MNHEY and SVGEGT. For the CDR3, the DNA is TGTGTCAGCAGTTACTCCTACAGGGGCGGGGAGACCCAGTACTTC. It is translated as CVSSYSYRGGETQYF.

This clonotype was detected ten times or more. This chain joins TRBV12-3 or TRBV12-4 and TRBJ2-1, with D possibly TRBD2 on 6 matching bases. The length of the CDR3 is 15 residues. Trimming stripped 4 bases from V and 4 bases from J, with 14 bases between. The DNA for the CDR3 is TGTGCCAGCAGTTACACGGGAGCGGGTTACAATGAGCAGTTCTTC. It specifies CASSYTGAGYNEQFF.

As concerns this clonotype: The junction differs from germline at one of its ends, possibly a read error. The chain has TRBV6-1 and TRBJ2-1; D possibly corresponds to TRBD2 (5 bases). The CDR3 is 17 residues long. Germline CDR1 reads MNHNS; CDR2 reads SASEGT. The CDR3 here is CTSSETVRAPNYNERFF. CDR3 coding DNA: TGTACCAGCAGTGAAACGGTGAGGGCCCCCAACTACAATGAGCGGTTCTTC.

Concerning this clonotype itself: An end of the junction differs from the germline gene, which may be a read error. The chain employs TRBV6-6 and TRBJ1-2; D is ambiguous. The CDR3 is made up of 15 amino acids. CDR1 is MNHNY, CDR2 SVGAGI, per germline (reference sequence). CDR3 in amino acids: CGSSYSLGRMDGYTF. The CDR3 DNA reads as TGTGGCAGCAGTTACTCCTTGGGAAGGATGGATGGCTACACCTTC.

This chain links TRBV12-3 or TRBV12-4 with TRBJ2-2; 13 nucleotides align to TRBD2. The CDR3 has 16 residues. J was trimmed by 9 bases and V by 4 bases; bases with no gene match: 8. The CDR3 protein is CASSSLAGGPIWELFF. CDR3 DNA: TGTGCCAGCAGTTCACTAGCGGGAGGGCCCATCTGGGAGCTGTTTTTT.